This entry is about one TCR beta chain. Antigen specificity is unknown. Amplification used 60 Vbeta primers and 13 Jbeta primers. TCRdb's copy holds only in-frame clones and misses some; the assay was immunoSEQ multiplex PCR. The data contain 160,000 or so clones, just over 70% of them seen just once; the ten biggest clones take up 4% to 5%. This entry belongs to a study of cytomegalovirus exposure and HLA in healthy donors. The CDR3 sequence is 14 residues long. With 5 bases removed from V and 1 base from J, the gap between germline ends came to 9 bases. Per the germline V gene, CDR1 is SGHNT and CDR2 is YYREEE (reference sequence). Study-wide results and caveats: Sequencing likely caused a cluster of highly shared sequence variants.

The receptor was isolated from a man younger than 35 in good health and CMV-seropositive. This sequence joins TRBV5-4 and TRBJ2-2, with D maybe TRBD2 (6 bases). Sequencing was done on a sample of PBMCs. The DNA for the CDR3 is TGTGCCAGCAGGGGGGACTTGAACACCGGGGAGCTGTTTTTT. Amino acids: CASRGDLNTGELFF.